The source of this TCR beta chain is a study of T cells in Graves' hyperthyroidism and ophthalmopathy. At the level of the study: Peripheral blood samples were taken at initial diagnosis, prior to any treatment.

Recently diagnosed hyperthyroidism of less than 2 months' duration affected patients aged 18 to 65. This clonotype was picked up many times. Antigen unknown. What was amplified from RNA transcripts were TCR beta CDR3 regions. HTBI primers were the set used in a first-round RT-PCR of the TCR CDR3. In TCRdb, the multiplex PCR reads were re-called with MiXCR into one record per CDR3 protein. There are roughly 750,000 distinct CDR3 sequences in the sample; around 17% occur only once, and over 7.5% lies in the top ten. Whole-study findings and limits: Most expanded thyroid clonotypes above 0.001 also appeared in blood.

The CDR3 totals 14 residues. The germline CDR1 and CDR2 sequences are SEHNR and FQNEAQ (reference sequence). The ends were cut back, 0 bases at V and 0 bases at J, with 5 bases in the middle. The receptor comes from a young man with Graves' hyperthyroidism. The sequencing sample was made of blood. The genes are TRBV7-9 and TRBJ1-1; D is unclear. The CDR3, as DNA: TGTGCCAGCAGCTTAGCGCCGGTGAACACTGAAGCTTTCTTT. This sequence encodes CASSLAPVNTEAFF.